These T cell receptor beta chains were read from a single sample in a study of T cell clusters in autoimmune cytopenias. Each CDR3 protein gets one entry in TCRdb, which reprocessed the multiplex PCR reads and gives no DNA. The table for this sample gives 5,500 to 6,500 distinct CDR3 sequences. Material: peripheral blood. Every receptor here comes from a human donor with an autoimmune cytopenia or autoimmune hepatitis (not recorded which). CDR3s include the opening cysteine and the closing phenylalanine or tryptophan. Not all rows give a size; the values are once, few, many and, for expanded clones, a class.

V gene	clone size	J gene	CDR3 protein
TRBV19	-	TRBJ1-2	CASSPALQANYGYTF
TRBV6-1	-	TRBJ2-7	CASSYRGGVTSYEQYF
TRBV20-1	-	TRBJ2-7	CSARSASLRTDYEQYF
TRBV6-5	medium-sized	TRBJ2-7	CASSSTRDRPYEQYF
TRBV20-1	-	TRBJ1-6	CSARDQGDSSPLHF
TRBV5-1	-	TRBJ2-7	CASSLEGGATYEQYF
TRBV6-5	medium-sized	TRBJ1-6	CASSEAENSPLHF
TRBV7-9	-	TRBJ1-2	CASSGGQSNYGYTF
TRBV30	medium-sized	TRBJ1-4	CAWSVHGVLREKLFF
TRBV12-3/TRBV12-4	-	TRBJ2-1	CASTGTSGAYNEQFF